Below, 7 T cell receptor beta chains from the same sample are listed, as sequenced in a study of shared clonotypes between healthy human individuals. Profiling relied on immunoSEQ multiplex PCR, and the TCRdb table lists in-frame clones only, not all of them. This table holds about 380,000 clones, 90% to 97% found once. Sample: memory CD8+ T cells sorted from blood. Subset specified: CD45RO+ cells pooled with CCR7-negative TemRA cells. These receptors all stem from a young man in good health.

The chain uses TRBV27 and TRBJ1-1, with D unclear. The CDR3 extends over 14 amino acids. Germline CDR1 MNHEY, CDR2 SMNVEV (reference sequence). V gave up 2 bases and J gave up 0 bases, with 7 bases separating them. The CDR3, as DNA: TGTGCCAGCAGTTTAAACGGAATGAACACTGAAGCTTTCTTT. Its protein is CASSLNGMNTEAFF.

In this sample, this clone turned up once. The gene calls are TRBV28 and TRBJ1-1; D might be TRBD1 (5 bases). The CDR3 runs to 15 residues. Germline-derived CDR1 and CDR2 are MDHEN and SYDVKM. V was trimmed by 5 bases and J by 1 base, leaving 14 bases between them. Here the CDR3 DNA reads TGTGCCAGCAGTCGGGGGTCTATTGGGAACACTGAAGCTTTCTTT. Protein: CASSRGSIGNTEAFF.

This CDR3 is CASTGTGRSGNEQFF. Here the CDR3 DNA reads TGTGCCAGCACCGGGACCGGGAGATCGGGGAATGAGCAGTTCTTC. V gene TRBV25-1 combines with J gene TRBJ2-1; D is possibly TRBD2 (6 bases). Trimming shortened V by 7 bases and J by 7 bases, and 20 bases separated the two germline ends. CDR3 length: 15 amino acids. Germline values: CDR1 MGHDK, CDR2 SYGVNS.

V and J are TRBV19 and TRBJ2-1, with no clear D. V lost 5 bases to trimming and J lost 7 bases, with 12 bases between them. The CDR3 is made up of 13 amino acids. Germline lookup yields CDR1 LNHDA and CDR2 SQIVND (reference sequence). The CDR3 sequence is CASSSLPVNEQFF. Here the CDR3 DNA reads TGTGCCAGTAGTTCCCTGCCCGTAAATGAGCAGTTCTTC.

The chain combines TRBV2 with TRBJ1-1; D might be TRBD1 (6 bases). This CDR3 is 13 amino acids long. Germline-derived CDR1 and CDR2 are SNHLY and FYNNEI. The V end lost 6 bases, the J end lost 1 base, and 9 bases lay between the germline ends. The chain's CDR3 is CASSRQENTEAFF. The CDR3, as DNA: TGTGCCAGCAGCCGACAGGAGAACACTGAAGCTTTCTTT.

The V and J genes are TRBV4-2 and TRBJ2-5, with TRBD2 identical over 7 bases. V lost 8 bases to trimming and J lost 0 bases; unmatched junction nucleotides: 3. The CDR3 length is 13 residues. Germline CDR1 reads LGHNA; CDR2 reads YNFKEQ. This CDR3 reads CASSSGDQETQYF. Here the CDR3 DNA reads TGTGCCAGCTCAAGCGGGGACCAAGAGACCCAGTACTTC.

This chain links TRBV19 with TRBJ2-3; D is tentatively TRBD1 or TRBD2 (6 bases each). Germline CDR1 and CDR2: LNHDA and SQIVND (reference sequence). With 6 bases removed from V and 3 bases from J, the gap between germline ends came to 16 bases. The CDR3 consists of 15 residues. As DNA, the CDR3 is TGTGCCAGTAGGGGGGGCAGGGGCCCAACAGATACGCAGTATTTT. It codes for CASRGGRGPTDTQYF.